This T cell receptor beta chain is drawn from a study of T cells in Graves' hyperthyroidism and ophthalmopathy. The authors obtained PBMCs from about 9.5 ml of fresh peripheral blood. As concerns this clonotype: Antigen unknown.

Trimming removed 5 bases from V and 4 bases from J; junction bases left unmatched: 4. This CDR3 comprises 14 residues. CDR1 LNHDA and CDR2 SQIVND come from the germline V gene (reference sequence). The CDR3 regions of TCR beta were amplified from RNA transcripts. Carried out on the TCR CDR3, a first-round RT-PCR used the HTBI primer set. TCRdb passed the multiplex PCR reads through MiXCR, listing each CDR3 protein once. The sample holds 350,000 to 450,000 distinct CDR3 sequences; about 17% are singletons and the top ten take approximately 30%. Study-wide points: A model using 13 V-J features told ophthalmopathy apart from stable hyperthyroidism. Blood also contained most expanded thyroid clonotypes above 0.001.

This chain links TRBV19 with TRBJ2-1; 8 nucleotides match TRBD2. The specimen was blood. The receptor was isolated from a woman aged 25 to 39 with Graves' hyperthyroidism that later progressed to Graves' ophthalmopathy. CDR3 in DNA: TGTGCCAGTAGTGCTACTAGCGGTTACAATGAGCAGTTCTTC. Protein sequence: CASSATSGYNEQFF. The variable domain in full, completed from reference TRBV19 and TRBJ2-1, reads DGGITQSPKYLFRKEGQNVTLSCEQNLNHDAMYWYRQDPGQGLRLIYYSQIVNDFQKGDIAEGYSVSREKKESFPLTVTSAQKNPTAFYLCASSATSGYNEQFFGPGTRLTVL.